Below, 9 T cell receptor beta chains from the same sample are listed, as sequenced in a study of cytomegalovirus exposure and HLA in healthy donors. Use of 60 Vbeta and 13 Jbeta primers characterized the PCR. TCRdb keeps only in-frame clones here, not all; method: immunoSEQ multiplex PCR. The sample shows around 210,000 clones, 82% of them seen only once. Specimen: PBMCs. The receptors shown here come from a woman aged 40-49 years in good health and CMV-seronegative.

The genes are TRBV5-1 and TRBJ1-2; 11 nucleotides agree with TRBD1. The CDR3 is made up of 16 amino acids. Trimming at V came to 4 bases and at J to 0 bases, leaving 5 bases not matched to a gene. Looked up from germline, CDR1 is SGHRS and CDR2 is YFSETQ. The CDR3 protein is CASSVGQGATNYGYTF. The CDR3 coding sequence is TGCGCCAGCAGCGTCGGACAGGGGGCGACTAACTATGGCTACACCTTC.

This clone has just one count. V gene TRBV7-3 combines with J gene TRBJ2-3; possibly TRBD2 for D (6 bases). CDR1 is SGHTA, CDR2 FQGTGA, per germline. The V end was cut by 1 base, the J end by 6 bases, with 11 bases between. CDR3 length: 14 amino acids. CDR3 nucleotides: TGTGCCAGCAGCTTAAATACACGGGGGGATACGCAGTATTTT. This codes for CASSLNTRGDTQYF.

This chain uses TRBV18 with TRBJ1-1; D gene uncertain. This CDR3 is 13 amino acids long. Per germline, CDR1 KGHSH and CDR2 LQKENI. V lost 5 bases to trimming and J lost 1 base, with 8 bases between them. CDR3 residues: CASSEGGNTEAFF. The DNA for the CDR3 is TGTGCCAGCTCAGAAGGAGGGAACACTGAAGCTTTCTTT. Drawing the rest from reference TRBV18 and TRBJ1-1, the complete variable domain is NAGVMQNPRHLVRRRGQEARLRCSPMKGHSHVYWYRQLPEEGLKFMVYLQKENIIDESGMPKERFSAEFPKEGPSILRIQQVVRGDSAAYFCASSEGGNTEAFFGQGTRLTVV.

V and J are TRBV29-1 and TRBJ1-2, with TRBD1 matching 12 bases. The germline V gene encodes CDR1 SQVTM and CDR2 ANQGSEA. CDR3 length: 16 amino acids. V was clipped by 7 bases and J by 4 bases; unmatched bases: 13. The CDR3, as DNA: TGCAGCGCCGCCCCCGGGACAGGGGGCGCGGGCTATGGCTACACCTTC. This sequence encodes CSAAPGTGGAGYGYTF.

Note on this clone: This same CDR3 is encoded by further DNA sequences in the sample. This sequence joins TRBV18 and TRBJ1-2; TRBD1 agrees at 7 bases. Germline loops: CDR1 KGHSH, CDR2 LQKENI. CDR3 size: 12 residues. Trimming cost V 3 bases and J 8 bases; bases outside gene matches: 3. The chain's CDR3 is CASSPDRDGYTF. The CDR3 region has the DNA TGTGCCAGCTCACCCGACAGGGACGGCTACACCTTC.

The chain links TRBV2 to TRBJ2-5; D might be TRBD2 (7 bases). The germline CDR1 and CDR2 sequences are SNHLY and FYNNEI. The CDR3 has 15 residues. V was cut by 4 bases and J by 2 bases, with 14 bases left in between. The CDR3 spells CASSGNGGHQETQYF. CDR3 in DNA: TGTGCCAGCAGTGGGAACGGGGGGCATCAAGAGACCCAGTACTTC.

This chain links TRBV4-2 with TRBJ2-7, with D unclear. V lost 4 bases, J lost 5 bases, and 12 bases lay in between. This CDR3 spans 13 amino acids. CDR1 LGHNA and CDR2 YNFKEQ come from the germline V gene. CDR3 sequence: CASSPRLVDEQYF. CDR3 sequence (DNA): TGTGCCAGCAGCCCCCGCTTAGTCGACGAGCAGTACTTC.

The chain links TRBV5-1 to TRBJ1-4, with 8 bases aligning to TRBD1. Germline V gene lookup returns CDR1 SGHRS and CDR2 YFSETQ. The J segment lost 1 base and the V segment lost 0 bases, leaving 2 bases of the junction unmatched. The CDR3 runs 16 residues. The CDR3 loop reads CASSLDTGGTNEKLFF. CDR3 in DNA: TGCGCCAGCAGCTTGGATACAGGGGGAACTAATGAAAAACTGTTTTTT.

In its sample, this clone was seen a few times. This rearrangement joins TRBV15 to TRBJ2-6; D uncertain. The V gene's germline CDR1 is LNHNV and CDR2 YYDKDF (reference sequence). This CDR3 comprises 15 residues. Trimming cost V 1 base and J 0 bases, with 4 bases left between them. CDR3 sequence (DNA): TGTGCCACCAGCAGAGGGAGCTCTGGGGCCAACGTCCTGACTTTC. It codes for CATSRGSSGANVLTF.